What follows are 21 T cell receptor beta chains derived from one specimen sequenced in a study of response to subunit inactivated influenza vaccine. TCRdb reanalysed the RT-PCR reads using MiXCR and keeps one entry per CDR3 protein. The sample lists 530,000 or so distinct CDR3 sequences, around 25% occurring once. Sequenced material: CD4+ T cells sorted from PBMCs, taken 5 days after vaccination. All receptors come from a man aged 50 to 60 who received an inactivated influenza vaccine.

This clonotype was picked up a small number of times. The V and J genes are TRBV2 and TRBJ2-7; D gene unclear. Germline CDR1 reads SNHLY; CDR2 reads FYNNEI. Trimming left V 3 bases short and J 3 bases short, with 9 bases between. The CDR3 extends over 13 amino acids. The CDR3 reads CASSDRSVYEQYF. The CDR3 DNA follows: TGTGCCAGCAGTGATCGGAGCGTCTACGAGCAGTACTTC.

This chain uses TRBV12-3 or TRBV12-4 with TRBJ2-1; 10 nucleotides line up with TRBD2. V shed 6 bases and J 9 bases; nucleotides not matched to a gene: 11. This CDR3 has 15 amino acids. This CDR3 reads CASSRLAGAFFEQFF. Written as DNA, the CDR3 is TGTGCCAGCAGCCGTCTAGCGGGGGCCTTTTTTGAGCAGTTCTTC.

This clonotype occurred a few times. This chain joins TRBV18 and TRBJ1-4, with a tentative D call TRBD1 (6 bases). Trimming shortened V by 3 bases and J by 8 bases, and 10 bases separated the two germline ends. This CDR3 spans 13 amino acids. CDR1 KGHSH and CDR2 LQKENI come from the germline V gene. The CDR3 nucleotides are TGTGCCAGCTCACCTGGACAGCGGGAAAAACTGTTTTTT. Translation: CASSPGQREKLFF.

This chain links TRBV7-8 with TRBJ2-3, with 7 bases fitting TRBD2. The germline V gene encodes CDR1 SGHVS and CDR2 FQNEAQ. This CDR3 comprises 16 residues. Trimming cost V 5 bases and J 2 bases; bases outside gene matches: 10. In nucleotides, the CDR3 is TGTGCCAGCAGCCGTCCCCGTCTAGCGGCCACAGATACGCAGTATTTT. Amino acids: CASSRPRLAATDTQYF.

This clonotype was seen many times. The V and J genes are TRBV12-3 or TRBV12-4 and TRBJ2-7; TRBD1 might be the D (5 bases). This CDR3 is built from 13 residues. Trimming took 4 bases from V and 4 from J, leaving 11 bases between them. The CDR3 nucleotides are TGTGCCAGCAGTTCCCGTGACAGATACGAGCAGTACTTC. Translated: CASSSRDRYEQYF.

This clonotype was observed a few times. The V gene is TRBV5-1, the J gene TRBJ2-6; D is ambiguous. CDR1 and CDR2 from the germline V gene are SGHRS and YFSETQ. There are 15 residues in the CDR3. The V end was cut by 7 bases, the J end by 0 bases, with 11 bases between. CDR3 DNA: TGCGCCAGCGGACGTATTAGCTCTGGGGCCAACGTCCTGACTTTC. Protein: CASGRISSGANVLTF.

The rearrangement uses TRBV20-1 and TRBJ2-7, with unresolved D. The V gene's germline CDR1 is DFQATT and CDR2 SNEGSKA (reference sequence). The CDR3 loop spans 12 amino acids. V lost 0 bases and J lost 6, with 9 bases in between. This CDR3 reads CSARDIGSEQYF. The CDR3 coding sequence is TGCAGTGCTAGAGATATAGGTAGCGAGCAGTACTTC.

The table lists this clonotype with a few counts. This chain uses TRBV4-3 with TRBJ1-5; the D is unclear. Germline-derived CDR1 and CDR2 are LGHNA and YSLEER. The CDR3 runs 14 residues. The V gene lost 3 bases and the J gene lost 0 bases, with 6 bases spanning the gap. This chain's CDR3 is CASSHGISNQPQHF. CDR3 coding DNA: TGCGCCAGCAGCCATGGCATTAGCAATCAGCCCCAGCATTTT.

This clonotype showed up just a few times. The CDR3 sequence: CASSQATRHGSPLHF. The DNA for the CDR3 is TGTGCCAGCAGCCAAGCCACCAGACATGGATCACCCCTCCACTTT. V gene TRBV3-1 combines with J gene TRBJ1-6; D ambiguous. Trimming took off 1 base at V and 10 bases at J, with 14 bases between the two ends. Germline V gene data show CDR1 as LGHDT and CDR2 as YNNKEL (reference sequence). The CDR3 is made up of 15 amino acids.

This chain links TRBV12-3 or TRBV12-4 with TRBJ2-1, with a weak D call TRBD1 (6 bases). The length of the CDR3 is 13 residues. V was pared by 4 bases and J by 5 bases, with 9 bases between. The CDR3 DNA reads TGTGCCAGCAGTTCCTACAGGGACAATGAGCAGTTCTTC. It yields the protein CASSSYRDNEQFF.

This clonotype was seen only a few times. This chain links TRBV12-3 or TRBV12-4 with TRBJ2-7, with a weak D call TRBD1 (6 bases). The CDR3 is 14 amino acids. The V gene lost 3 bases and the J gene lost 6 bases, with 15 bases spanning the gap. CDR3 nucleotide sequence: TGTGCCAGCAGTTTTTCCGGGCAGGGGTCCGAGCAGTACTTC. Encoded protein: CASSFSGQGSEQYF.

This clonotype was found a few times. This chain uses TRBV6-2 or TRBV6-3 with TRBJ2-7; 13 bases match TRBD2. In germline, CDR1 is MNHEY, CDR2 SVGEGT. The CDR3 extends over 15 amino acids. The ends lost 2 bases at V and 3 bases at J; junction bases unmatched: 1. The CDR3 nucleotides read TGTGCCAGCAGTTACGGACTAGCGGGAGACTACGAGCAGTACTTC. It yields the protein CASSYGLAGDYEQYF.

The table lists this clonotype with many counts. The genes are TRBV5-6 and TRBJ2-5, with D possibly matching TRBD1 (5 bases). The CDR3 loop spans 14 amino acids. The V gene lost 2 bases and the J gene lost 5 bases, with 13 bases spanning the gap. Germline-derived CDR1 and CDR2 are SGHDT and YYEEEE. CDR3 sequence reads: CASSFVQEKETQYF. Here the CDR3 DNA reads TGTGCCAGCAGCTTCGTACAGGAGAAGGAGACCCAGTACTTC.

This clonotype was found a few times. The chain is built from TRBV29-1 and TRBJ2-3, with 7 bases identical to TRBD2. V lost 8 bases, J lost 1 base, and 15 bases stayed unmatched. The CDR3 runs to 16 residues. Germline-derived CDR1 and CDR2 are SQVTM and ANQGSEA. The CDR3 spells CSTTGGQNIGTDTQYF. The CDR3 region has the DNA TGCAGCACGACGGGGGGTCAAAATATCGGCACAGATACGCAGTATTTT.

The genes are TRBV7-9 and TRBJ1-6; 8 bases align to TRBD1. The V gene end was trimmed by 2 bases and the J gene end by 10 bases; junction bases not matched to a gene: 7. Germline V gives CDR1 SEHNR, CDR2 FQNEAQ (reference sequence). CDR3 length: 15 residues. CDR3 bases: TGTGCCAGCAGCTTATCACAGGGGGAGAGCTCACCCCTCCACTTT. This encodes CASSLSQGESSPLHF. Looking up the rest from reference TRBV7-9 and TRBJ1-6 gives the full variable domain: DTGVSQNPRHKITKRGQNVTFRCDPISEHNRLYWYRQTLGQGPEFLTYFQNEAQLEKSRLLSDRFSAERPKGSFSTLEIQRTEQGDSAMYLCASSLSQGESSPLHFGNGTRLTVT.

The CDR3 nucleotides read TGTGCCAGCAGTTTCAGGGGGACAGGGGTCACTGAAGCTTTCTTT. Its translation is CASSFRGTGVTEAFF. The chain is built from TRBV12-3 or TRBV12-4 and TRBJ1-1; 10 bases fit TRBD1. This CDR3 comprises 15 residues. The V segment lost 3 bases and the J segment 4 bases; nucleotides outside the gene matches: 5.

There are a few counts of this clonotype. This chain links TRBV24-1 with TRBJ2-5, with a tentative D call TRBD1 (5 bases). The germline CDR1 and CDR2 sequences are KGHDR and SFDVKD. Trimming took off 4 bases at V and 5 bases at J, with 10 bases between the two ends. The CDR3 loop spans 13 amino acids. This CDR3 reads CATSDSGWETQYF. CDR3 nucleotides: TGTGCCACCAGTGACTCAGGGTGGGAGACCCAGTACTTC.

The chain links TRBV29-1 to TRBJ1-2, with 10 bases fitting TRBD1. Germline CDR1 is SQVTM and CDR2 is ANQGSEA. The CDR3 is 14 residues long. The ends lost 4 bases at V and 0 bases at J; junction bases unmatched: 2. DNA for the CDR3: TGCAGCGTTGGACAGGGGGCGACTAACTATGGCTACACCTTC. Translation gives CSVGQGATNYGYTF.

With respect to this clonotype: A read error may explain this, as a much larger clone is one base away. This chain connects TRBV11-2 to TRBJ2-7; no firm D call. Germline CDR1 reads SGHAT; CDR2 reads FQNNGV. The CDR3 extends over 11 amino acids. The ends were cut back, 5 bases at V and 2 bases at J, with 4 bases in the middle. The CDR3 DNA reads as TGTGCCAGCAGCAACACCTACGAGCAGTACTTC. Its protein product is CASSNTYEQYF.

J is TRBJ2-1 and V is TRBV19, with a tentative D call TRBD1 (5 bases). The CDR3 sequence is 15 residues long. Between the trimmed V and J ends, which lost 3 bases and 6 bases, there was a span of 15 bases. CDR1 is LNHDA, CDR2 SQIVND, per germline (reference sequence). Here the CDR3 reads CASSMRPGRSNEQFF. CDR3 DNA: TGTGCCAGTAGTATGAGGCCAGGGCGCTCCAATGAGCAGTTCTTC.

The chain combines TRBV7-8 with TRBJ2-3; TRBD2 agrees at 8 bases. The CDR3 is 15 amino acids. CDR1 is SGHVS and CDR2 is FQNEAQ in the germline V gene. The V and J ends lost 5 bases and 4 bases, in that order; junction bases with no gene match: 8. CDR3 bases: TGTGCCAGCAGCCCTCGGGAGGGGGGTTCAGATACGCAGTATTTT. It encodes CASSPREGGSDTQYF. The whole variable domain, remainder taken from reference TRBV7-8 and TRBJ2-3, is GAGVSQSPRYKVAKRGQDVALRCDPISGHVSLFWYQQALGQGPEFLTYFQNEAQLDKSGLPSDRFFAERPEGSVSTLKIQRTQQEDSAVYLCASSPREGGSDTQYFGPGTRLTVL.